The rows below give T cell receptor beta chains drawn from one sample of a study of cytomegalovirus exposure and HLA in healthy donors. Sequencing used immunoSEQ multiplex PCR; TCRdb keeps in-frame clones, though not all of them. The sample consists of some 180,000 clones, 80% of them appearing once. The sequencing input was PBMCs. These receptors all come from a male donor in good health and CMV-seronegative. Both conserved end residues are part of each CDR3. D genes are given only for firm matches. Not every row has a clone size; where given, it reads once, few, many or a size class.

size: NA
J: TRBJ2-3
D: TRBD2
V: TRBV5-1
DNA: TGCGCCAGCAGCTGGGCGCGGGGGGACACAGATACGCAGTATTTT
CDR3: CASSWARGDTDTQYF

size: NA
J: TRBJ2-2
D: NA
V: TRBV7-2
DNA: TGTGCCAGCAGCCCGCGGGACCTCACCGGGGAGCTGTTTTTT
CDR3: CASSPRDLTGELFF

size: NA
J: TRBJ1-2
D: TRBD1
V: TRBV7-2
DNA: TGTGCCAGCAGCTTAGTTGAGGGGGCGAATGGCTACACCTTC
CDR3: CASSLVEGANGYTF

size: NA
J: TRBJ2-7
D: TRBD1
V: TRBV6-5
DNA: TGTGCCAGCAGAAAGGACAGGGGGCTGTACGAGCAGTACTTC
CDR3: CASRKDRGLYEQYF

size: once
J: TRBJ2-2
D: NA
V: TRBV6-5
DNA: TGTGCCAGCAGGGGGGCGCCCGGGGAGCTGTTTTTT
CDR3: CASRGAPGELFF

size: NA
J: TRBJ1-3
D: NA
V: TRBV29-1
DNA: TGCAGCGTTGTGGCAGGAGGAAACACCATATATTTT
CDR3: CSVVAGGNTIYF

size: NA
J: TRBJ2-3
D: TRBD2
V: TRBV4-2
DNA: TGTGCCAGCAGCGAAGCGGGGGAGGGAGATACGCAGTATTTT
CDR3: CASSEAGEGDTQYF

size: NA
J: TRBJ1-3
D: NA
V: TRBV7-2
DNA: TGTGCCAGCAGCTTAGATGGTGGGCTTGGAAACACCATATATTTT
CDR3: CASSLDGGLGNTIYF

size: once
J: TRBJ1-2
D: NA
V: TRBV6-5
DNA: TGTGCCAGCAGTTACTCGAGGAGCCAATACTATGGCTACACCTTC
CDR3: CASSYSRSQYYGYTF

size: NA
J: TRBJ1-2
D: TRBD1
V: TRBV4-3
DNA: TGCGCCAGCAGCCCTCCCGGGACAGGGTTTCATGGCTACACCTTC
CDR3: CASSPPGTGFHGYTF

size: NA
J: TRBJ2-5
D: NA
V: TRBV30
DNA: TGTGCCTGGAGTGTCGGAGGGTCACAAGAGACCCAGTACTTC
CDR3: CAWSVGGSQETQYF

size: NA
J: TRBJ1-6
D: TRBD1
V: TRBV27
DNA: TGTGCCAGCAGTAGAAAGACCGGGACAGTAGGATCACCCCTCCACTTT
CDR3: CASSRKTGTVGSPLHF

size: NA
J: TRBJ2-6
D: NA
V: TRBV7-9
DNA: TGTGCCAGCAGCTTAAGTGACAGCCGGGCCAACGTCCTGACTTTC
CDR3: CASSLSDSRANVLTF

size: NA
J: TRBJ2-1
D: NA
V: TRBV28
DNA: TGTGCCAGCAGTCAGGGAACCTACAATGAGCAGTTCTTC
CDR3: CASSQGTYNEQFF

size: NA
J: TRBJ2-7
D: TRBD2
V: TRBV4-3
DNA: TGCGCCAGCAGCCAGGCGGGGGGCCCGGGCTACGAGCAGTACTTC
CDR3: CASSQAGGPGYEQYF

size: NA
J: TRBJ2-5
D: NA
V: TRBV11-2
DNA: TGTGCCAGCAGCTTTGCGGGCGGGGAGACCCAGTACTTC
CDR3: CASSFAGGETQYF

size: NA
J: TRBJ2-2
D: TRBD2
V: TRBV27
DNA: TGTGCCAGCAAACTAGCGGGGGGGCCAGGGGAGCTGTTTTTT
CDR3: CASKLAGGPGELFF

size: NA
J: TRBJ2-5
D: NA
V: TRBV7-9
DNA: TGTGCCAGCAGCTTAGACACAGTGGAGACCCAGTACTTC
CDR3: CASSLDTVETQYF

size: NA
J: TRBJ2-1
D: NA
V: TRBV19
DNA: TGTGCCAGTAGTATCGGACAGAGCAATGAGCAGTTCTTC
CDR3: CASSIGQSNEQFF

size: NA
J: TRBJ2-1
D: NA
V: TRBV5-6
DNA: TGTGCCAGCAGCCCGGAAAACAGGGATTTTCTTTACAATGAGCAGTTCTTC
CDR3: CASSPENRDFLYNEQFF

size: NA
J: TRBJ1-3
D: NA
V: TRBV6-5
DNA: TGTGCCAGCAGTCCGGACAGACTTGGAAACACCATATATTTT
CDR3: CASSPDRLGNTIYF

size: NA
J: TRBJ1-2
D: NA
V: TRBV6-6
DNA: TGTGCCAGCAGCCCGACAGACAACTATGGCTACACCTTC
CDR3: CASSPTDNYGYTF

size: few
J: TRBJ1-4
D: NA
V: TRBV15
DNA: TGTGCCACCAGCAGAGGGCCAAAGGGGGAACTGTTTTTT
CDR3: CATSRGPKGELFF

size: NA
J: TRBJ2-3
D: TRBD2
V: TRBV29-1
DNA: TGCAGCGTTGTATTTGCTAGCGGGGGCACAGATACGCAGTATTTT
CDR3: CSVVFASGGTDTQYF

size: NA
J: TRBJ2-1
D: NA
V: TRBV5-4
DNA: TGTGCCAGCAGCTTGGCCAAGATGGGTGCTAGCTCCTACAATGAGCAGTTCTTC
CDR3: CASSLAKMGASSYNEQFF

size: few
J: TRBJ1-1
D: TRBD1
V: TRBV7-8
DNA: TGTGCCAGCAGCCACCGTGGGACAGGCATGAACACTGAAGCTTTCTTT
CDR3: CASSHRGTGMNTEAFF

size: NA
J: TRBJ1-1
D: NA
V: TRBV7-9
DNA: TGTGCCAGCAGCTTATGGGGGGTAGCTTTCTTT
CDR3: CASSLWGVAFF

size: few
J: TRBJ1-4
D: NA
V: TRBV2
DNA: TGTGCCAGCAGCAAGGGACACCTTAATGAAAAACTGTTTTTT
CDR3: CASSKGHLNEKLFF

size: NA
J: TRBJ2-5
D: TRBD1
V: TRBV5-5
DNA: TGTGCCAGCAGACGATACAGGGGGAGTGAGGAGACCCAGTACTTC
CDR3: CASRRYRGSEETQYF

size: NA
J: TRBJ2-4
D: NA
V: TRBV10-2
DNA: TGCGCCAGCAGGGGGGAGGCAGCCAAAAACATTCAGTACTTC
CDR3: CASRGEAAKNIQYF

size: NA
J: TRBJ2-5
D: NA
V: TRBV9
DNA: TGTGCCAGCAGCGTAGAAGGGGGTTGGGTAGAGACCCAGTACTTC
CDR3: CASSVEGGWVETQYF

size: NA
J: TRBJ2-2
D: NA
V: TRBV27
DNA: TGTGCCAGCAGTTTCCAACGAGTAGGGGGTTGGACCGGGGAGCTGTTTTTT
CDR3: CASSFQRVGGWTGELFF

size: NA
J: TRBJ1-2
D: NA
V: TRBV19
DNA: TGTGCCAGTAGTATAGTGGGGACGGGACTTGATTTCTACACCTTC
CDR3: CASSIVGTGLDFYTF

size: few
J: TRBJ1-6
D: TRBD1
V: TRBV6-6
DNA: TGTGCCAGCAGCGCCGGGACAGATAGCTATTCACCCCTCCACTTT
CDR3: CASSAGTDSYSPLHF

size: NA
J: TRBJ2-6
D: NA
V: TRBV29-1
DNA: TGCAGCGTTGGGCAGGGGAGCTCTGGGGCCAACGTCCTGACTTTC
CDR3: CSVGQGSSGANVLTF

size: NA
J: TRBJ2-2
D: TRBD1
V: TRBV5-1
DNA: TGCGCCAGCAGCATGGGACAGGGGGTCGAGCTGTTTTTT
CDR3: CASSMGQGVELFF

size: NA
J: TRBJ2-7
D: TRBD1
V: TRBV14
DNA: TGTGCCAGTGAACCAGGGACAGGCTTCTCCTACGAGCAGTACTTC
CDR3: CASEPGTGFSYEQYF

size: NA
J: TRBJ1-1
D: NA
V: TRBV6-5
DNA: TGTGCCAGCAGTTACTCGAGAGACACTGAAGCTTTCTTT
CDR3: CASSYSRDTEAFF

size: NA
J: TRBJ2-7
D: NA
V: TRBV13
DNA: TGTGCCAGCAGCTTAGCCTCCCCGTCGGGTTACGAGCAGTACTTC
CDR3: CASSLASPSGYEQYF

size: NA
J: TRBJ2-2
D: NA
V: TRBV19
DNA: TGTACCAGTAGTATCCGGCCACGGGGGAACACCGGGGAGCTGTTTTTT
CDR3: CTSSIRPRGNTGELFF

size: NA
J: TRBJ2-4
D: NA
V: TRBV5-8
DNA: TGTGCCAGCAGCCACCTGGACAGGACTAACAGTCAGTACTTC
CDR3: CASSHLDRTNSQYF

size: NA
J: TRBJ2-5
D: NA
V: TRBV5-4
DNA: TGTGCCAGCAGCTTGGAGCGCTCAGAAGAGACCCAGTACTTC
CDR3: CASSLERSEETQYF

size: few
J: TRBJ2-7
D: TRBD1
V: TRBV27
DNA: TGTGCCAGCAGTGACCCCGGGACAGGGTGGCGCTCCGAGCAGTACTTC
CDR3: CASSDPGTGWRSEQYF

size: NA
J: TRBJ1-5
D: NA
V: TRBV6-6
DNA: TGTGCCAGCAGTTACGTTCCGGGGGGCTATCAGCCCCAGCATTTT
CDR3: CASSYVPGGYQPQHF

size: NA
J: TRBJ2-3
D: TRBD2
V: TRBV7-7
DNA: TGTGCCAGCAGCGTAGGGACGGGACTAGCCGCAGATACGCAGTATTTT
CDR3: CASSVGTGLAADTQYF

size: NA
J: TRBJ2-1
D: NA
V: TRBV6-5
DNA: TGTGCCAGCAGTTACTTCAGGACCTACAATGAGCAGTTCTTC
CDR3: CASSYFRTYNEQFF

size: NA
J: TRBJ2-1
D: TRBD2
V: TRBV2
DNA: TGTGCCAGCAGTGAAGGGGCGCGGGGGGGTCGGGATGAGCAGTTCTTC
CDR3: CASSEGARGGRDEQFF

size: NA
J: TRBJ2-7
D: NA
V: TRBV4-2
DNA: TGTGCCAGCAGCCAAGATGACGGACTCGAGCAGTACTTC
CDR3: CASSQDDGLEQYF

size: NA
J: TRBJ1-2
D: NA
V: TRBV5-1
DNA: TGCGCCAGCAGCTTGGGATTGGGGAGCGGCTATGGCTACACCTTC
CDR3: CASSLGLGSGYGYTF

size: once
J: TRBJ1-2
D: NA
V: TRBV9
DNA: TGTGCCAGCAGCGCAGGGGTTTATGGCTACACCTTC
CDR3: CASSAGVYGYTF

size: NA
J: TRBJ1-4
D: NA
V: TRBV25-1
DNA: TGTGCCAGCAGTGAATATTTATCTGAAAAACTGTTTTTT
CDR3: CASSEYLSEKLFF

size: NA
J: TRBJ1-2
D: TRBD1
V: TRBV7-2
DNA: TGTGCCAGCAGCCGGTCCGGGACAGGGGGGGAAGGCTACACCTTC
CDR3: CASSRSGTGGEGYTF

size: NA
J: TRBJ2-3
D: TRBD2
V: TRBV7-9
DNA: TGTGCCAGCAGTACAGCGGGGGTAGATACGCAGTATTTT
CDR3: CASSTAGVDTQYF

size: NA
J: TRBJ2-7
D: TRBD1
V: TRBV27
DNA: TGTGCCAGCAGTCATGTCTGGACAGGCCCCTACGAGCAGTACTTC
CDR3: CASSHVWTGPYEQYF

size: NA
J: TRBJ1-2
D: NA
V: TRBV6-6
DNA: TGTGCCAGCAGCCCAGACACATCGTATGGCTACACCTTC
CDR3: CASSPDTSYGYTF

size: NA
J: TRBJ1-2
D: NA
V: TRBV7-2
DNA: TGTGCCAGCAGCTCACTTACCCTAGGTGGCTACACCTTC
CDR3: CASSSLTLGGYTF

size: NA
J: TRBJ2-4
D: NA
V: TRBV5-6
DNA: TGTGCCAGCAGCCAGGACAGAGGCAACATTCAGTACTTC
CDR3: CASSQDRGNIQYF

size: once
J: TRBJ1-2
D: NA
V: TRBV5-5
DNA: TGTGCCAGCAGTAACCCCGGGGGGCGGGTCGGTGGCTACACCTTC
CDR3: CASSNPGGRVGGYTF

size: NA
J: TRBJ2-1
D: NA
V: TRBV29-1
DNA: TGCAGCGTTGTTAGACTGCTAAGTAACAATGAGCAGTTCTTC
CDR3: CSVVRLLSNNEQFF

size: NA
J: TRBJ1-2
D: NA
V: TRBV6-5
DNA: TGTGCCAGCAGTTACTCGACCAGGACACCCAGTGGCTACACCTTC
CDR3: CASSYSTRTPSGYTF